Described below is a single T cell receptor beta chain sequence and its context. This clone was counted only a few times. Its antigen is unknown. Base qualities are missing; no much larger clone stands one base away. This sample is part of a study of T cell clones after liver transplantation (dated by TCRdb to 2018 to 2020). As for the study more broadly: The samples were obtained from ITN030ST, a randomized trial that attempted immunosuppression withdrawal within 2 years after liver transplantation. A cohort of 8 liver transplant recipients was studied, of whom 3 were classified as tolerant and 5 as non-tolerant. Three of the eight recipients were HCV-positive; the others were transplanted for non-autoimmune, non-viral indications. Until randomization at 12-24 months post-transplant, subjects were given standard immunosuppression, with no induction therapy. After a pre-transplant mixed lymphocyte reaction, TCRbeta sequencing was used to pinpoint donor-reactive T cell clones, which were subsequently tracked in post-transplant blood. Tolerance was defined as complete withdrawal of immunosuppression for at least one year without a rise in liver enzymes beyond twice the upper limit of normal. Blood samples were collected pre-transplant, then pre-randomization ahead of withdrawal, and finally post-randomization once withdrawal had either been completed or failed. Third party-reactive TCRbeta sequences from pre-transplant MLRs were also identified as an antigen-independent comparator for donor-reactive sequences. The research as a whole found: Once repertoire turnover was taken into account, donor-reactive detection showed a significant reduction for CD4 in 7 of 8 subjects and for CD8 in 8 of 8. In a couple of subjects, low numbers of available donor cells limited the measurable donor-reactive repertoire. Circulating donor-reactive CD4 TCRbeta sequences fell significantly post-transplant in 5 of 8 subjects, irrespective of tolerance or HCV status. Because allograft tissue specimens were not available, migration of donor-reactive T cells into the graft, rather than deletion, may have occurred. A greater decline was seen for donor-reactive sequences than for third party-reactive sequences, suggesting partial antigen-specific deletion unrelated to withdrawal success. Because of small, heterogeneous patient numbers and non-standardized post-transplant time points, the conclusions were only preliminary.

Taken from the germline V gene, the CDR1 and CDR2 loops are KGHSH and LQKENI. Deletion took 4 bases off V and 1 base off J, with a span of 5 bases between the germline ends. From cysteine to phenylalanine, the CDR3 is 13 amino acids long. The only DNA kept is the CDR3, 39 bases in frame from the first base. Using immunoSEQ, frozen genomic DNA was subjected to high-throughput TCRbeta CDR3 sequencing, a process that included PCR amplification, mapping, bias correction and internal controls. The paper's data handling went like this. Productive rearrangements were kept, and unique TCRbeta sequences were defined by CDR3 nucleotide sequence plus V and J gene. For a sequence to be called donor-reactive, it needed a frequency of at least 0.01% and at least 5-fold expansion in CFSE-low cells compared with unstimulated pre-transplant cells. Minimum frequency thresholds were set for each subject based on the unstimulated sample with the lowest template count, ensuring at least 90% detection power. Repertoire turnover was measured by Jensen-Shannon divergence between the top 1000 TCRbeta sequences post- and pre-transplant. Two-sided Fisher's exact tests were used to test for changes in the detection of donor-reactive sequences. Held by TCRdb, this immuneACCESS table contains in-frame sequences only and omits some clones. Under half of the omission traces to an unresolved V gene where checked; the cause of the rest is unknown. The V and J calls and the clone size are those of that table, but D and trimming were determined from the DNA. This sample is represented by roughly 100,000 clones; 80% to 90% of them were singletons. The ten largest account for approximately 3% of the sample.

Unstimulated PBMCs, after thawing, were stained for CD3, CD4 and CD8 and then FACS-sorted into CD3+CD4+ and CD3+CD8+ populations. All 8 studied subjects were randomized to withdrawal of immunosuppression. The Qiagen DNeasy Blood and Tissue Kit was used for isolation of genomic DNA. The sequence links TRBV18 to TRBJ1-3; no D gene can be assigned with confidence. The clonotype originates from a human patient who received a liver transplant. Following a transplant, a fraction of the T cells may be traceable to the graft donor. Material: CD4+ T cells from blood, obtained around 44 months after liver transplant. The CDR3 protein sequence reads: CASSLPSGNTIYF. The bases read TGTGCCAGCTCACTACCTTCTGGAAACACCATATATTTT. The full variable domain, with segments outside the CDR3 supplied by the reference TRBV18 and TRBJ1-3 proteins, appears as NAGVMQNPRHLVRRRGQEARLRCSPMKGHSHVYWYRQLPEEGLKFMVYLQKENIIDESGMPKERFSAEFPKEGPSILRIQQVVRGDSAAYFCASSLPSGNTIYFGEGSWLTVV.